Below are 30 T cell receptor beta chains sequenced from a single sample in a study of CD4 T cells in relation to SARS-CoV-2 and coronaviruses. No antigen is known for these receptors. CD4+ T cells from unexposed donors were obtained before the COVID-19 pandemic (2011-2018). After roughly ten days of culture, CD4+ T cells were isolated. Profiled with immunoSEQ multiplex PCR; TCRdb holds only in-frame clones, not every one. The table shows roughly 24,000 clones, with approximately 72% occurring only once. The sample comprised CD4+ T cells from PBMCs, cultured in vitro. These TCRs come from a human donor in good health.

This clone appeared a few times. This chain connects TRBV29-1 to TRBJ2-7; D possibly uses TRBD1 or TRBD2 (5 bases each). The V end lost 7 bases, the J end lost 7 bases, and 26 bases lay between the germline ends. CDR3 size: 15 residues. CDR1 and CDR2 (germline): SQVTM, ANQGSEA. The CDR3 DNA reads as TGCAGCGCCGGAACCAGGGCCGGGGTTAGTGGGGAGCAGTACTTC. Amino acids: CSAGTRAGVSGEQYF.

The chain is built from TRBV7-3 and TRBJ1-2; TRBD1 matches at 9 bases. Trimming at V came to 4 bases and at J to 10 bases, leaving 4 bases not matched to a gene. CDR1 is SGHTA, CDR2 FQGTGA, per germline. CDR3 length: 12 amino acids. CDR3 in amino acids: CASSYRGHDYTF. CDR3 in DNA: TGTGCCAGCAGCTACAGGGGGCATGACTACACCTTC.

V is TRBV11-3 and J is TRBJ2-1, with D tentatively TRBD1 (6 bases). Trimming took off 2 bases at V and 4 bases at J, with 15 bases between the two ends. Germline CDR1 is SGHNT and CDR2 is YENEEA. CDR3 length: 16 amino acids. The CDR3 spells CASSLQATGWYNEQFF. For the CDR3, the DNA is TGTGCCAGCAGCTTACAGGCCACAGGGTGGTACAATGAGCAGTTCTTC.

The chain recombines TRBV15 with TRBJ2-7, with 8 bases that match TRBD1. The trim removed 3 bases at V and 0 bases at J, leaving 4 bases unmatched. CDR3 length: 15 residues. Germline V gene sequence: CDR1 LNHNV, CDR2 YYDKDF (reference sequence). CDR3 DNA: TGTGCCACCAGCAGCCCAGGGGGCCCCTCCTACGAGCAGTACTTC. Translated, it gives CATSSPGGPSYEQYF.

This clone appeared once. The chain carries TRBV23-1 and TRBJ1-2, with D hard to call. TRBV23-1 qualifies as an ORF whose function is uncertain. The V gene lost 0 bases and the J gene lost 5 bases, with 10 bases spanning the gap. The CDR3 sequence is 14 residues long. CDR3 sequence: CASSQSGSLYGYTF. The CDR3 bases are TGCGCCAGCAGTCAATCGGGCAGCTTATATGGCTACACCTTC.

The V call is TRBV11-2, the J call TRBJ2-1; 7 nucleotides line up with TRBD2. Germline CDR1 reads SGHAT; CDR2 reads FQNNGV. Germline trimming cut 2 bases from V and 2 bases from J; bases unmatched to any gene: 6. The CDR3 length is 16 residues. CDR3 amino acids: CASSLIASGPYNEQFF. DNA of the CDR3: TGTGCCAGCAGCTTAATAGCTAGCGGCCCCTACAATGAGCAGTTCTTC.

CDR3 protein: CASTILAGTNTGELFF. The CDR3 region has the DNA TGTGCCAGCACCATTCTAGCGGGTACGAACACCGGGGAGCTGTTTTTT. The gene calls are TRBV5-4 and TRBJ2-2; 8 nucleotides match TRBD2. V gave up 6 bases and J gave up 0 bases; unmatched junction bases: 7. The germline CDR1 and CDR2 sequences are SGHNT and YYREEE (reference sequence). The CDR3 has 16 amino acids. The full variable domain, in which reference TRBV5-4 and TRBJ2-2 provide the parts outside the CDR3, is ETGVTQSPTHLIKTRGQQVTLRCSSQSGHNTVSWYQQALGQGPQFIFQYYREEENGRGNFPPRFSGLQFPNYSSELNVNALELDDSALYLCASTILAGTNTGELFFGEGSRLTVL.

The rearrangement links TRBV5-1 to TRBJ1-1; D is uncertain. Trimming took off 4 bases at V and 7 bases at J, with 14 bases between the two ends. The CDR3 sequence is 13 residues long. Germline-derived CDR1 and CDR2 are SGHRS and YFSETQ. The CDR3 nucleotides read TGCGCCAGCAGCCAACGGGCGGTGGATGAAGCTTTCTTT. Its translation is CASSQRAVDEAFF.

The J gene is TRBJ2-1, the V gene TRBV9; 12 nucleotides line up with TRBD2. CDR1 and CDR2 (germline): SGDLS, YYNGEE. The CDR3 extends over 16 amino acids. The V gene end was trimmed by 4 bases and the J gene end by 7 bases; junction bases not matched to a gene: 9. CDR3 sequence: CASSPRLAGATNEQFF. The CDR3 DNA follows: TGTGCCAGCAGCCCAAGACTAGCGGGAGCCACGAATGAGCAGTTCTTC.

This clone was seen a handful of times. The chain has TRBV7-9 and TRBJ1-1; D gene ambiguous. Trimming took 2 bases from V and 3 from J, leaving 4 bases between them. The CDR3 covers 12 residues. Germline CDR1 reads SEHNR; CDR2 reads FQNEAQ (reference sequence). CDR3 sequence (DNA): TGTGCCAGCAGCTTAACAGACACTGAAGCTTTCTTT. Its protein is CASSLTDTEAFF.

The chain is built from TRBV28 and TRBJ1-5; D is unresolved. With 1 base removed from V and 8 bases from J, the gap between germline ends came to 6 bases. Germline V gene sequence: CDR1 MDHEN, CDR2 SYDVKM. The CDR3 is 12 amino acids. The CDR3 here is CASSLLKEPQHF. The CDR3 nucleotides read TGTGCCAGCAGTTTATTAAAGGAGCCCCAGCATTTT.

The CDR3 loop reads CASSELQGSYNEQFF. The CDR3 DNA reads as TGTGCCAGCAGTGAACTTCAGGGTTCCTACAATGAGCAGTTCTTC. The chain carries TRBV25-1 and TRBJ2-1, with D possibly matching TRBD1 (5 bases). Germline V CDR1 and CDR2: MGHDK, SYGVNS. This CDR3 is built from 15 residues. V lost 2 bases and J lost 1, with 9 bases in between.

This chain joins TRBV19 and TRBJ1-5; 7 nucleotides agree with TRBD1. CDR1 LNHDA and CDR2 SQIVND come from the germline V gene (reference sequence). V gave up 10 bases and J gave up 3 bases; unmatched junction bases: 6. The CDR3 loop spans 13 amino acids. The DNA for the CDR3 is TGTGCCACCTCAGGGACAGCCAATCAGCCCCAGCATTTT. Protein product: CATSGTANQPQHF.

A few counts support this clone. The chain carries TRBV19 and TRBJ1-1; 7 bases align to TRBD1. The trim removed 7 bases at V and 0 bases at J, leaving 5 bases unmatched. The CDR3 runs to 14 residues. CDR1 is LNHDA and CDR2 is SQIVND in the germline V gene (reference sequence). This CDR3 reads CASTGGQMNTEAFF. The CDR3 DNA is TGTGCCAGTACCGGGGGACAGATGAACACTGAAGCTTTCTTT.

V usage is TRBV9 and J usage is TRBJ2-1; TRBD2 aligns across 8 bases. The CDR3 spans 15 residues. Losses at the gene ends were 2 bases for V and 0 bases for J; bases not matched to a gene: 1. Germline V CDR1 and CDR2: SGDLS, YYNGEE. The CDR3 DNA reads TGTGCCAGCAGCGTTAGCGGGACCTCCTACAATGAGCAGTTCTTC. It codes for CASSVSGTSYNEQFF.

V and J are TRBV3-1 (or the pseudogene TRBV3-2) and TRBJ1-1; D gene ambiguous. The V gene's germline CDR1 is LGHDT and CDR2 YNNKEL (reference sequence). The V and J ends lost 4 bases and 0 bases respectively, with 9 bases between them. The CDR3 sequence is 14 residues long. CDR3: CASSLGSLNTEAFF. CDR3 coding DNA: TGTGCCAGCAGCCTAGGCAGCTTGAACACTGAAGCTTTCTTT.

The CDR3 is CASSQVTVKDQPQHF. In DNA form, the CDR3 reads TGTGCCAGCAGCCAAGTGACGGTCAAGGATCAGCCCCAGCATTTT. The chain is built from TRBV4-2 and TRBJ1-5; D gene ambiguous. Per the germline V gene, CDR1 is LGHNA and CDR2 is YNFKEQ. V gave up 1 base and J gave up 5 bases, with 12 bases separating them. This CDR3 is 15 amino acids long.

J is TRBJ2-7 and V is TRBV4-2, with a weak D call TRBD1 (6 bases). Germline CDR1 is LGHNA and CDR2 is YNFKEQ. The CDR3 has 13 amino acids. Trimming took 1 base from V and 7 from J, leaving 11 bases between them. The CDR3 DNA reads TGTGCCAGCAGCCAAGCTGGGCAGGGGGAGCAGTACTTC. Encoded protein: CASSQAGQGEQYF.

The rearrangement joins TRBV18 to TRBJ1-5; 9 bases align to TRBD1. The germline gives CDR1 KGHSH, CDR2 LQKENI. The CDR3 totals 16 residues. J lost 7 bases, V lost 4 bases, and 11 bases had no gene match. The CDR3 nucleotides are TGTGCCAGCTCACGAGATACAGGGGGCGCTGAACAGCCCCAGCATTTT. As protein: CASSRDTGGAEQPQHF.

V and J are TRBV6-6 and TRBJ1-2, with a weak D call TRBD1 (5 bases). With 2 bases removed from V and 4 bases from J, the gap between germline ends came to 8 bases. Germline values: CDR1 MNHNY, CDR2 SVGAGI (reference sequence). This CDR3 spans 13 amino acids. The CDR3 spells CASSYDSTYGYTF. In nucleotides, the CDR3 is TGTGCCAGCAGTTACGACAGTACCTATGGCTACACCTTC.

This CDR3 reads CASSFMYREGTEAFF. The DNA of the CDR3 is TGTGCCAGCAGTTTTATGTACAGGGAAGGGACTGAAGCTTTCTTT. V and J are TRBV27 and TRBJ1-1, with D perhaps TRBD1 (6 bases). In germline, CDR1 is MNHEY, CDR2 SMNVEV (reference sequence). The CDR3 is 15 residues long. Trimming shortened V by 3 bases and J by 5 bases, and 16 bases separated the two germline ends.

This sequence joins TRBV27 and TRBJ2-5; D tentatively reads TRBD1 or TRBD2 (5 bases each). Germline lookup yields CDR1 MNHEY and CDR2 SMNVEV (reference sequence). V lost 4 bases and J lost 1, with 19 bases in between. The CDR3 sequence is 17 residues long. The DNA for the CDR3 is TGTGCCAGCAGTTCCCTAAGTAAGGGACCCGCCCAAGAGACCCAGTACTTC. It is translated as CASSSLSKGPAQETQYF.

V is TRBV12-3 or TRBV12-4 and J is TRBJ2-5, with D possibly called TRBD1 or TRBD2 (5 bases each). This CDR3 has 13 amino acids. The germline V and J ends were trimmed by 2 bases and 5 bases, with 9 bases remaining between them. The CDR3 coding sequence is TGTGCCAGCAGTTTACGAGGGGTCGAGACCCAGTACTTC. This encodes CASSLRGVETQYF.

The rearrangement links TRBV7-8 to TRBJ1-4; 7 bases map to TRBD1. This CDR3 is built from 16 residues. V trimming: 5 bases; J trimming: 8 bases; junction bases outside the gene matches: 14. CDR1 is SGHVS, CDR2 FQNEAQ, per germline. The CDR3 DNA is TGTGCCAGCAGCCTAGGACCACAGGGGACCCGCGAAAAACTGTTTTTT. Translated: CASSLGPQGTREKLFF.

This rearrangement joins TRBV2 to TRBJ2-5, with 10 bases lining up with TRBD2. J gave up 5 bases and V 7 bases, and 7 bases lay outside the gene matches. Germline-derived CDR1 and CDR2 are SNHLY and FYNNEI. This CDR3 is 14 amino acids long. The CDR3 nucleotides read TGTGCCAGCACTCAGCGGGAGGGGGGGGAGACCCAGTACTTC. Translated: CASTQREGGETQYF.

This sequence joins TRBV5-1 and TRBJ1-4, with D perhaps matching TRBD1 (5 bases). Germline V gene sequence: CDR1 SGHRS, CDR2 YFSETQ. The CDR3 loop spans 16 amino acids. With 1 base removed from V and 0 bases from J, the gap between germline ends came to 10 bases. This CDR3 reads CASSLTGRTTNEKLFF. The CDR3 DNA follows: TGCGCCAGCAGCTTGACAGGACGGACAACTAATGAAAAACTGTTTTTT.

The rearrangement uses TRBV6-5 and TRBJ2-3, with 8 bases lining up with TRBD1. The CDR3 is 14 amino acids. The germline V gene encodes CDR1 MNHEY and CDR2 SVGAGI. Losses at the gene ends were 7 bases for V and 6 bases for J; bases not matched to a gene: 9. In DNA form, the CDR3 reads TGTGCCAGCAAGGAGACAGGGGAGTATGATACGCAGTATTTT. Its protein is CASKETGEYDTQYF.

V usage is TRBV13 and J usage is TRBJ1-2, with 7 bases fitting TRBD1. The CDR3 is 17 amino acids. In germline, CDR1 is PRHDT, CDR2 FYEKMQ (reference sequence). Losses at the gene ends were 3 bases for V and 2 bases for J; bases not matched to a gene: 12. The CDR3 spells CASSFTARTTGNYGYTF. CDR3 sequence (DNA): TGTGCCAGCAGCTTTACTGCCAGAACGACAGGGAACTATGGCTACACCTTC.

V gene TRBV10-3 combines with J gene TRBJ2-2, with D perhaps matching TRBD1 (5 bases). Germline CDR1 is ENHRY and CDR2 is SYGVKD. The CDR3 totals 13 residues. The V and J ends lost 3 bases and 7 bases respectively, with 9 bases between them. Written as DNA, the CDR3 is TGTGCCATCAGTGAAACTGACAGCGGGGAGCTGTTTTTT. Translating it yields CAISETDSGELFF.

The chain joins TRBV14 to TRBJ2-7, with D hard to call. The germline V and J ends were trimmed by 0 bases and 2 bases, with 8 bases remaining between them. Germline CDR1 reads SGHDN; CDR2 reads FVKESK. The CDR3 is 14 amino acids. CDR3 protein: CASSQDLVTYEQYF. DNA for the CDR3: TGTGCCAGCAGCCAAGATCTAGTGACCTACGAGCAGTACTTC.